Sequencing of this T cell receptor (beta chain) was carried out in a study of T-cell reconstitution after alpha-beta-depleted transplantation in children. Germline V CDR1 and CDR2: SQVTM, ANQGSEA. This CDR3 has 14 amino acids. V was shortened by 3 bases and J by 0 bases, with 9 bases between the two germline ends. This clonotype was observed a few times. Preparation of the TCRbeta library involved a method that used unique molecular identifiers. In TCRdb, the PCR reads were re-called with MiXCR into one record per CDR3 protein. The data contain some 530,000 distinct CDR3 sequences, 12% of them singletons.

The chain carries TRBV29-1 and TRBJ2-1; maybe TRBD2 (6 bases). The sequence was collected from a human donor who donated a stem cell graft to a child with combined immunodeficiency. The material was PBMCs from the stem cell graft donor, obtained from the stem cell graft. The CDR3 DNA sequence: TGCAGCGTTGACGGCGGGGCCTCCTACAATGAGCAGTTCTTC. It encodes CSVDGGASYNEQFF.